The 13 T cell receptor beta chains presented below share a single source sample, sequenced in a study of T cells in Graves' hyperthyroidism and ophthalmopathy (dated by TCRdb to 2018 to 2020). The method behind the library was multiplex PCR. Sequencing was carried out with an Illumina HiSeq 2000. Amplification of TCR beta CDR3 regions was carried out from RNA transcripts. The TCR CDR3 was subjected to a first round of RT-PCR using the HTBI primer set and the Qiagen OneStep RT-PCR kit. TCRdb itself trimmed the public reads at Q25 with fastp, ran MiXCR and retained productive beta chains. Each record represents a unique CDR3 protein, reported with the most common genes and DNA among its rows. The sample contains about 400,000 distinct CDR3 sequences, roughly an eighth of them found a single time. About 5% of the sample rests with the top ten. Sequenced material: blood. All receptors derive from a woman aged 18-29 years with Graves' hyperthyroidism.

At least ten counts were recorded for this clonotype. This rearrangement joins TRBV20-1 to TRBJ2-1; a possible D gene is TRBD2 (6 bases). V was cut by 1 base and J by 5 bases, with 18 bases left in between. CDR1 and CDR2 from the germline V gene are DFQATT and SNEGSKA (reference sequence). The CDR3 contains 16 residues. CDR3 protein: CSARGWRWGENNEQFF. The DNA of the CDR3 is TGCAGTGCTAGAGGTTGGCGTTGGGGGGAGAACAATGAGCAGTTCTTC.

This clonotype turned up a few times. Being one base from a much bigger clone, this may be a read error. The chain's CDR3 is CASRRGGNTGELFF. CDR3 bases: TGTGCCAGCAGACGGGGAGGTAACACCGGGGAGCTGTTTTTT. V is TRBV6-2 or TRBV6-3 and J is TRBJ2-2, with a tentative D call TRBD2 (6 bases). With 6 bases removed from V and 2 bases from J, the gap between germline ends came to 10 bases. There are 14 residues in the CDR3. Germline values: CDR1 MNHEY, CDR2 SVGEGT.

This chain uses TRBV2 with TRBJ2-4, with unresolved D. The CDR3 consists of 15 residues. The germline gives CDR1 SNHLY, CDR2 FYNNEI. Trimming pared 2 bases from V and 2 bases from J, leaving 10 bases between. In nucleotides, the CDR3 is TGTGCCAGCAGTGAATTCGCCCGGACCAAAAACATTCAGTACTTC. It codes for CASSEFARTKNIQYF.

This clonotype was counted many times. CDR3 nucleotides: TGTGCCAGCAGTGAACCAACCATCGTGGCAAAGGAGACCCAGTACTTC. Its translation: CASSEPTIVAKETQYF. The chain employs TRBV2 and TRBJ2-5; the D is unclear. The germline CDR1 and CDR2 sequences are SNHLY and FYNNEI. The CDR3 is made up of 16 amino acids. The germline V and J ends were trimmed by 2 bases and 5 bases, with 18 bases remaining between them.

The rearrangement uses TRBV6-2 or TRBV6-3 and TRBJ2-2, with TRBD1 matching 7 bases. CDR1 and CDR2 (germline): MNHEY, SVGEGT. The CDR3 runs to 15 residues. J lost 5 bases, V lost 4 bases, and 7 bases had no gene match. CDR3 amino acids: CASSFTTGRTGELFF. CDR3 coding DNA: TGTGCCAGCAGTTTCACGACAGGGCGTACCGGGGAGCTGTTTTTT.

This sequence joins TRBV6-5 and TRBJ2-1, with D possibly TRBD1 on 5 matching bases. V was clipped by 2 bases and J by 8 bases, with 13 bases between them. This CDR3 is built from 14 residues. Germline CDR1 is MNHEY and CDR2 is SVGAGI. This chain's CDR3 is CASSYGAFMDEQFF. DNA of the CDR3: TGTGCCAGCAGTTACGGGGCTTTCATGGATGAGCAGTTCTTC.

Note on this clonotype: This clone may be a read error of a much larger clone one base away. The chain joins TRBV7-2 to TRBJ2-1, with 10 bases identical to TRBD1. This CDR3 contains 13 residues. CDR1 and CDR2 from the germline V gene are SGHTA and FQGNSA. The CDR3 here is CASSQTGGNGQFF. The CDR3 nucleotides read TGTGCCAGCAGCCAGACAGGGGGCAATGGGCAGTTCTTC.

This clonotype has at least ten counts. This rearrangement joins TRBV30 to TRBJ1-1; tentatively, D is TRBD1 (5 bases). V was cut by 0 bases and J by 8 bases, with 10 bases left in between. The germline CDR1 and CDR2 sequences are GTSNPN and SVGIG (reference sequence). The CDR3 is 12 amino acids. In DNA form, the CDR3 reads TGTGCCTGGAGTGTAACAGGCTACGAAGCTTTCTTT. It yields the protein CAWSVTGYEAFF.

V usage is TRBV5-1 and J usage is TRBJ1-3, with D uncertain. With 2 bases removed from V and 0 bases from J, the gap between germline ends came to 12 bases. Per the germline V gene, CDR1 is SGHRS and CDR2 is YFSETQ. The CDR3 consists of 16 residues. The CDR3, as DNA: TGCGCCAGCAGCTTTGACACGCTGACCTCTGGAAACACCATATATTTT. Translating it yields CASSFDTLTSGNTIYF.

The J gene is TRBJ2-7, the V gene TRBV2; 11 bases line up with TRBD2. Germline-derived CDR1 and CDR2 are SNHLY and FYNNEI. The V and J ends lost 7 bases and 5 bases, in that order; junction bases with no gene match: 19. The length of the CDR3 is 18 residues. CDR3 sequence: CASTALSGTSGRDHEQYF. The DNA of the CDR3 is TGTGCCAGCACAGCCTTATCGGGGACTAGCGGCCGAGACCACGAGCAGTACTTC.

This clonotype was observed a few times. The genes are TRBV4-3 and TRBJ2-1, with TRBD2 matching over 11 bases. V dropped 4 bases and J dropped 1; count of bases not matched to a gene: 3. CDR1 and CDR2 (germline): LGHNA, YSLEER. The CDR3 is 16 residues long. The CDR3, as DNA: TGCGCCAGCAGCCGAGGGACTAGCGGATCCTACAATGAGCAGTTCTTC. Protein sequence: CASSRGTSGSYNEQFF.

Many counts were recorded for this clonotype. This chain uses TRBV5-1 with TRBJ2-1; 8 bases are a match to TRBD1. Per germline, CDR1 SGHRS and CDR2 YFSETQ. CDR3 size: 15 residues. With V trimmed by 3 bases and J by 2 bases, 4 bases remained unmatched. The CDR3: CASSSFRGPYNEQFF. For the CDR3, the DNA is TGCGCCAGCAGCTCCTTCAGGGGGCCCTACAATGAGCAGTTCTTC.

This clonotype was found many times. This chain links TRBV6-1 with TRBJ1-5; D may be TRBD1 (6 bases). The CDR3 is 15 residues long. Germline CDR1 is MNHNS and CDR2 is SASEGT. V lost 5 bases to trimming and J lost 3 bases, with 14 bases between them. The CDR3 coding sequence is TGTGCCAGCAGTCCTCGACAGGCACTCAATCAGCCCCAGCATTTT. Translating it yields CASSPRQALNQPQHF.